Listed below are T cell receptor beta chains from one sample, sequenced in a study of OX40 agonist ivuxolimab in advanced cancers. TCRdb's table, derived via immunoSEQ multiplex PCR, lists solely in-frame clones and lacks some. In the table there are over 10,000 clones, about 93% of which are singletons. Sequencing was performed on CD4+ or CD8+ T cells sorted from blood, taken in a trial of the OX40 agonist ivuxolimab. These receptors all come from an adult with an advanced solid tumor such as melanoma, head and neck, liver or kidney cancer. Both conserved end residues are part of each CDR3. Fields, in order: V gene, J gene, clone size, D gene, CDR3 DNA, CDR3 protein. The D gene is left open where the match is weak. A row's size may be missing; if present it is once, few, many or a size class.

V: TRBV5-1
J: TRBJ1-4
size: .
D: TRBD1
DNA: TGCGCCAGCAGCTCCGGGACAGGGGAGGAAAAACTGTTTTTT
CDR3: CASSSGTGEEKLFF

V: TRBV6-5
J: TRBJ2-7
size: .
D: .
DNA: TGTGCCAGCAGTTACGGAGCGAACCCCTCCTACGAGCAGTACTTC
CDR3: CASSYGANPSYEQYF

V: TRBV27
J: TRBJ2-1
size: .
D: TRBD1
DNA: TGTGCCAGCAGTTTTCAACCGGGACAGGGGGCGTTTGTATTTGAGCAGTTCTTC
CDR3: CASSFQPGQGAFVFEQFF

V: TRBV4-1
J: TRBJ2-7
size: once
D: .
DNA: TGCGCCAGCAGCCAAGAGGACGGACCGACCTACGAGCAGTACTTC
CDR3: CASSQEDGPTYEQYF

V: TRBV9
J: TRBJ2-5
size: .
D: .
DNA: TGTGCCAGCAGCGTAGGCGCTGTCCCTAAGCTACAAGAGACCCAGTACTTC
CDR3: CASSVGAVPKLQETQYF

V: TRBV6-4
J: TRBJ2-1
size: .
D: TRBD2
DNA: TGTGCCTCCCCAAGGACTAGCGCCTTCTCCTACAATGAGCAGTTCTTC
CDR3: CASPRTSAFSYNEQFF

V: TRBV5-6
J: TRBJ2-2
size: .
D: .
DNA: TGTGCCAGCAGCTCCTGGATTGAGAACACCGGGGAGCTGTTTTTT
CDR3: CASSSWIENTGELFF

V: TRBV29-1
J: TRBJ2-7
size: .
D: .
DNA: TGCAGCGTCGCCGGGACCGTCTCCTACGAGCAGTACTTC
CDR3: CSVAGTVSYEQYF

V: TRBV4-3
J: TRBJ2-7
size: .
D: .
DNA: TGCGCCAGCAGCCAACTACGGGCTTACGAGCAGTACTTC
CDR3: CASSQLRAYEQYF

V: TRBV4-1
J: TRBJ2-7
size: .
D: TRBD2
DNA: TGCGCCAGCAGCCCCGCCGGGACTAGCGGGATCATGAGCTCCTACGAGCAGTACTTC
CDR3: CASSPAGTSGIMSSYEQYF

V: TRBV11-3
J: TRBJ2-7
size: .
D: TRBD2
DNA: TGTGCCAGCAGCTTAGACTGGGGAGGGTCCTACGAGCAGTACTTC
CDR3: CASSLDWGGSYEQYF

V: TRBV7-9
J: TRBJ1-1
size: .
D: .
DNA: TGTGCCAGCAGCTTACGGCAGACGAACACTGAAGCTTTCTTT
CDR3: CASSLRQTNTEAFF

V: TRBV19
J: TRBJ2-7
size: .
D: TRBD2
DNA: TGTGCCAGTAGTATAGACCTCGTAGAAGGGGCGGGAGGAAACGAGCAGTACTTC
CDR3: CASSIDLVEGAGGNEQYF

V: TRBV4-3
J: TRBJ1-6
size: .
D: TRBD1
DNA: TGCGCCAGCAGCCAAGATGGACAGGGCCGTTCACCCCTCCACTTT
CDR3: CASSQDGQGRSPLHF

V: TRBV6-5
J: TRBJ2-5
size: .
D: TRBD2
DNA: TGTGCCAGCAGTTTGGGACTAGCAGAGACCCAGTACTTC
CDR3: CASSLGLAETQYF